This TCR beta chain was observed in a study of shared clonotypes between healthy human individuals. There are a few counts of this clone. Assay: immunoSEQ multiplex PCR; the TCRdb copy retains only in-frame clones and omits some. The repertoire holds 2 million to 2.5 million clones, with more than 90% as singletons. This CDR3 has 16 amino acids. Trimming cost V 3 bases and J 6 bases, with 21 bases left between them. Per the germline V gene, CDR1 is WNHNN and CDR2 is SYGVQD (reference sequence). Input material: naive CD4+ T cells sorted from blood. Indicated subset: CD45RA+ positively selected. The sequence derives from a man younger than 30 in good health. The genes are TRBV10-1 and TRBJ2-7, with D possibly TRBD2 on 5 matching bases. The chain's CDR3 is CASSEWGDTSRGEQYF. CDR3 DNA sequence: TGCGCCAGCAGTGAATGGGGTGACACAAGTCGGGGCGAGCAGTACTTC.